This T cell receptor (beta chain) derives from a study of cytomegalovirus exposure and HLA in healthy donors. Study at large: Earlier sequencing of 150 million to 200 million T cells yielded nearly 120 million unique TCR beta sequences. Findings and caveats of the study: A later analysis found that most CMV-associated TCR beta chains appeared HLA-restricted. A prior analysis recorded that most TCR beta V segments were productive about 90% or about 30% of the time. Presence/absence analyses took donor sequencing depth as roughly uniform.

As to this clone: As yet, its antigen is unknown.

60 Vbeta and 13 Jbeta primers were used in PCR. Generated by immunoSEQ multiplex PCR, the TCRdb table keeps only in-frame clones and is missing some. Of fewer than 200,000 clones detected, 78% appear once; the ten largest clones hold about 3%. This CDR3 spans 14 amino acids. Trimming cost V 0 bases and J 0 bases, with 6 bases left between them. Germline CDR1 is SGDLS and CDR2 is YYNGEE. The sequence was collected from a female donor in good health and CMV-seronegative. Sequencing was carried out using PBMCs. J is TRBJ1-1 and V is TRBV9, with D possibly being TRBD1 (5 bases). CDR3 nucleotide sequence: TGTGCCAGCAGCGTAGGGGGCATGAACACTGAAGCTTTCTTT. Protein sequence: CASSVGGMNTEAFF.